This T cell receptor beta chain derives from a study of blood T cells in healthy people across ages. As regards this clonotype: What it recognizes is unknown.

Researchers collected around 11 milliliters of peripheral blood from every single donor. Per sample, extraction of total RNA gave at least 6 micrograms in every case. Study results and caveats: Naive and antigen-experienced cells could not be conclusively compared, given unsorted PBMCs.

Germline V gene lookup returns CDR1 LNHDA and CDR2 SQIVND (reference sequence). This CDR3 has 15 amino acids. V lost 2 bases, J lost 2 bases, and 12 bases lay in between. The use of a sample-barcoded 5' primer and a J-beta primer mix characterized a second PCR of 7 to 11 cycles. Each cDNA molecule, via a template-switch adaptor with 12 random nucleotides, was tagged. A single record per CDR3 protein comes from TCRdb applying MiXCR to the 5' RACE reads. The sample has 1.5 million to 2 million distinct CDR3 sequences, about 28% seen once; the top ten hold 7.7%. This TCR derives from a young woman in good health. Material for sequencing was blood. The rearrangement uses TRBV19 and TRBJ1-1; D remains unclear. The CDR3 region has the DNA TGTGCCAGTAGTATACGGAGGATTGATAACACTGAAGCTTTCTTT. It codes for CASSIRRIDNTEAFF. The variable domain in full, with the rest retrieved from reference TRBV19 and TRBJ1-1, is DGGITQSPKYLFRKEGQNVTLSCEQNLNHDAMYWYRQDPGQGLRLIYYSQIVNDFQKGDIAEGYSVSREKKESFPLTVTSAQKNPTAFYLCASSIRRIDNTEAFFGQGTRLTVV.